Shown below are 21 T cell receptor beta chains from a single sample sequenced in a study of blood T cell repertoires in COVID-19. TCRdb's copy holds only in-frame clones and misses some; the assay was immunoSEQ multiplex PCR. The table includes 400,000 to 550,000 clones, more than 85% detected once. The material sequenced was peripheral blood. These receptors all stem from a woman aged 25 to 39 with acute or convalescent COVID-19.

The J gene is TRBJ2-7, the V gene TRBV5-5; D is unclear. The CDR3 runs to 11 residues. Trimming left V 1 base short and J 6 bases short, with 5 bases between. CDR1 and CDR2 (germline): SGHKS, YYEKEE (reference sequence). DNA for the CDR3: TGTGCCAGCAGCTTGATCTCCGAGCAGTACTTC. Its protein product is CASSLISEQYF.

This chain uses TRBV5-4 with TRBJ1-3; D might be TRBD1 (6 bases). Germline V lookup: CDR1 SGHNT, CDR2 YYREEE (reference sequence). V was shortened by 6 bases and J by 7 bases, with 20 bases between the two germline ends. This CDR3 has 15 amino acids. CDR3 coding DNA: TGTGCCAGCAAAAATCAGGGGACGTCTGCTAACACCATATATTTT. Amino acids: CASKNQGTSANTIYF.

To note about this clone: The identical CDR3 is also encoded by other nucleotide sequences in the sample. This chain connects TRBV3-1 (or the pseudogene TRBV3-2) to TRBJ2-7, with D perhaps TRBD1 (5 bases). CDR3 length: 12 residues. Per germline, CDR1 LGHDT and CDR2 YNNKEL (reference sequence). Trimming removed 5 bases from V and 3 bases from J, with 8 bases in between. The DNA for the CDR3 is TGTGCCAGCAGCACCCAGGGCTACGAGCAGTACTTC. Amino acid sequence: CASSTQGYEQYF.

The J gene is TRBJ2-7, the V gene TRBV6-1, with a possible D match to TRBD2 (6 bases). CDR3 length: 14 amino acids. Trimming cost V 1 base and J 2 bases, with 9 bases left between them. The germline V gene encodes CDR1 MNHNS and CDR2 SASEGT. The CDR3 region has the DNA TGTGCCAGCAGTGAAGAACCGGGGGCCTACGAGCAGTACTTC. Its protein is CASSEEPGAYEQYF.

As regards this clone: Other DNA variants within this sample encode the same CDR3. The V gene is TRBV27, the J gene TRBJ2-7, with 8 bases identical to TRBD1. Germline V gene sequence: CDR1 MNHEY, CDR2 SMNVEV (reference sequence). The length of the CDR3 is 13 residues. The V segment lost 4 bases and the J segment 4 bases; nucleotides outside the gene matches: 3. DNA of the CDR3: TGTGCCAGCAGTTCCCAGGGGGCTTACGAGCAGTACTTC. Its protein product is CASSSQGAYEQYF.

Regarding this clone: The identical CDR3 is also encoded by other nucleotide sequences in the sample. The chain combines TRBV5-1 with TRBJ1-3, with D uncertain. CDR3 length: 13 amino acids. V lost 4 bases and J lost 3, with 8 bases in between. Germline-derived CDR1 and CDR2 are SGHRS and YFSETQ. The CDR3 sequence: CASSLDGGNTIYF. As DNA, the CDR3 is TGCGCCAGCAGCCTGGACGGTGGAAACACCATATATTTT.

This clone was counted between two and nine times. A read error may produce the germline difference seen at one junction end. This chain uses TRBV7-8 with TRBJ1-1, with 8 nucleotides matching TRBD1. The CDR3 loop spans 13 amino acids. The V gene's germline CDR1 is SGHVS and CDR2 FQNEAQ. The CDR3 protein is CASSLKGQVKPFF. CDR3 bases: TGTGCCAGCAGCTTAAAGGGACAGGTGAAACCTTTTTTT. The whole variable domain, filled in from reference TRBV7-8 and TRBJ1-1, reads GAGVSQSPRYKVAKRGQDVALRCDPISGHVSLFWYQQALGQGPEFLTYFQNEAQLDKSGLPSDRFFAERPEGSVSTLKIQRTQQEDSAVYLCASSLKGQVKPFFGQGTRLTVV.

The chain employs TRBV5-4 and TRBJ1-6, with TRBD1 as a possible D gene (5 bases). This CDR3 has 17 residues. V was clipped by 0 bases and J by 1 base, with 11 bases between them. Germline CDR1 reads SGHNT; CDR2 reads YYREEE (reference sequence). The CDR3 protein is CASSLAGGRSYNSPLHF. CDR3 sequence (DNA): TGTGCCAGCAGCTTGGCGGGGGGTAGGTCCTATAATTCACCCCTCCACTTT.

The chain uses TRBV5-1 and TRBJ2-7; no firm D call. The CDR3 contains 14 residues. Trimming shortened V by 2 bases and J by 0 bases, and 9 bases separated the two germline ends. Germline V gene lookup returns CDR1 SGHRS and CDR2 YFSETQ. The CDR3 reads CASSFTLSSYEQYF. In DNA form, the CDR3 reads TGCGCCAGCAGCTTTACTCTGAGCTCCTACGAGCAGTACTTC. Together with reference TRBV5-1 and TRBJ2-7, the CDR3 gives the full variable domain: KAGVTQTPRYLIKTRGQQVTLSCSPISGHRSVSWYQQTPGQGLQFLFEYFSETQRNKGNFPGRFSGRQFSNSRSEMNVSTLELGDSALYLCASSFTLSSYEQYFGPGTRLTVT.

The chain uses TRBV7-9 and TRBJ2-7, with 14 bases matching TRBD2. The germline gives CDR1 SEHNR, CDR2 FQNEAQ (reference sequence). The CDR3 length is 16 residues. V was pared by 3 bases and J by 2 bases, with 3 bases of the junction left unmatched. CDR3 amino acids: CASSFEGLAGAYEQYF. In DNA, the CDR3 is TGTGCCAGCAGCTTTGAGGGACTAGCGGGGGCCTACGAGCAGTACTTC.

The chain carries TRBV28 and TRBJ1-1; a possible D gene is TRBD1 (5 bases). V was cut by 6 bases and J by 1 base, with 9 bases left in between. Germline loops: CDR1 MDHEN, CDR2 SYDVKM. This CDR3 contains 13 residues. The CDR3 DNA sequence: TGTGCCAGCAGCCGGACACCGAACACTGAAGCTTTCTTT. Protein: CASSRTPNTEAFF. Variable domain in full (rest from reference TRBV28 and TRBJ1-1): DVKVTQSSRYLVKRTGEKVFLECVQDMDHENMFWYRQDPGLGLRLIYFSYDVKMKEKGDIPEGYSVSREKKERFSLILESASTNQTSMYLCASSRTPNTEAFFGQGTRLTVV.

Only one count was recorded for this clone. The CDR3 region is CASSSGHRVGTGELFF. In nucleotides, the CDR3 is TGTGCCAGCAGTTCAGGTCACAGGGTGGGCACCGGGGAGCTGTTTTTT. This chain connects TRBV28 to TRBJ2-2; D perhaps matches TRBD1 (6 bases). V lost 4 bases, J lost 4 bases, and 16 bases lay in between. The length of the CDR3 is 16 residues. Germline CDR1 MDHEN, CDR2 SYDVKM.

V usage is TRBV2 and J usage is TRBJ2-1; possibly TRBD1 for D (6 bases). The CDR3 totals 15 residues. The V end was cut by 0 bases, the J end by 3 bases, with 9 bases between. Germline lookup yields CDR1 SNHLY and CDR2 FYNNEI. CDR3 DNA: TGTGCCAGCAGTGAAGCCCAGGGGCGCTACAATGAGCAGTTCTTC. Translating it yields CASSEAQGRYNEQFF.

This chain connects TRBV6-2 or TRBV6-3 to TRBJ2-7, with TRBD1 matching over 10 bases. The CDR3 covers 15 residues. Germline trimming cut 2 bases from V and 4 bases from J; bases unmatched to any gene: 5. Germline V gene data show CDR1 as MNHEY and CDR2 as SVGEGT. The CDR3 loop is CASSYGDRGYYEQYF. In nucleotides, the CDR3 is TGTGCCAGCAGTTACGGGGACAGGGGTTATTACGAGCAGTACTTC.

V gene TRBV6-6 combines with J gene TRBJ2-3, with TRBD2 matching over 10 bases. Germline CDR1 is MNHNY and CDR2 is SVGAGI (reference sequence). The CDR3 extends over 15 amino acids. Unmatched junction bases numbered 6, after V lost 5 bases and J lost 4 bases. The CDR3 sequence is CASSPGLADADTQYF. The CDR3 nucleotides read TGTGCCAGCAGTCCTGGACTAGCGGACGCAGATACGCAGTATTTT.

The CDR3 spells CASSEDSWGYTF. For the CDR3, the DNA is TGTGCCAGCAGTGAAGACTCGTGGGGCTACACCTTC. The V and J genes are TRBV2 and TRBJ1-2; no clear D. The CDR3 extends over 12 amino acids. The germline V and J ends were trimmed by 1 base and 8 bases, with 8 bases remaining between them. Germline CDR1 and CDR2: SNHLY and FYNNEI.

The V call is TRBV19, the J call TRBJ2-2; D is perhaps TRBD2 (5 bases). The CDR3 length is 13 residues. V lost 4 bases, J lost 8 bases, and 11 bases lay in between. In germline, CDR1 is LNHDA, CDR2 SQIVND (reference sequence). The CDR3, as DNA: TGTGCCAGTAGTACGCGGGCCAGAGGGGAGCTGTTTTTT. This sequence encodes CASSTRARGELFF. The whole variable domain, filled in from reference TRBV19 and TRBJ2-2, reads DGGITQSPKYLFRKEGQNVTLSCEQNLNHDAMYWYRQDPGQGLRLIYYSQIVNDFQKGDIAEGYSVSREKKESFPLTVTSAQKNPTAFYLCASSTRARGELFFGEGSRLTVL.

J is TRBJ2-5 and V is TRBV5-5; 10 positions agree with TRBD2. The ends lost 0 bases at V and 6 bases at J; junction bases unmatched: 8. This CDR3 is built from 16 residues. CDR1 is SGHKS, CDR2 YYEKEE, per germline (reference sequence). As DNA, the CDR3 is TGTGCCAGCAGCTTGGCCAGCGGGGGGGATAAGAAGACCCAGTACTTC. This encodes CASSLASGGDKKTQYF.

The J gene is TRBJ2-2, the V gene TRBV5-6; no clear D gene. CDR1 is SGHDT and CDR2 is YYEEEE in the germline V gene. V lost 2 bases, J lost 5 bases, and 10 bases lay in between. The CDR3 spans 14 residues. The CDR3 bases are TGTGCCAGCAGCTTTGAACTATCGACCGGGGAGCTGTTTTTT. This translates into CASSFELSTGELFF.

The CDR3 protein is CASSLRDNDNEQFF. The CDR3 coding sequence is TGTGCCAGCAGCTTGCGGGACAACGACAATGAGCAGTTCTTC. The chain recombines TRBV5-4 with TRBJ2-1; a possible D gene is TRBD1 (6 bases). The CDR3 length is 14 residues. The V end was cut by 1 base, the J end by 5 bases, with 10 bases between. Germline V CDR1 and CDR2: SGHNT, YYREEE (reference sequence).

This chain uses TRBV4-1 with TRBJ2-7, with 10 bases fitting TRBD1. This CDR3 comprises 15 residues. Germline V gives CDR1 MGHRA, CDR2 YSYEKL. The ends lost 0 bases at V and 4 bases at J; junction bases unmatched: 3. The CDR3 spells CASSQEDRGIYEQYF. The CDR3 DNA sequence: TGCGCCAGCAGCCAAGAGGACAGGGGGATTTACGAGCAGTACTTC.